The T cell receptor (beta chain) under discussion was sequenced for a study of response to subunit inactivated influenza vaccine. TCRdb processed the RT-PCR reads anew with MiXCR; each CDR3 protein has one entry. The sample lists about 650,000 distinct CDR3 sequences, around 16% occurring once. Points from the study as a whole: Every seasonal influenza vaccination brings in few new T cells, the authors suggested.

This clonotype was recorded a few times. Its antigen is unknown. Deletions cut 7 bases from V and 0 bases from J, with 9 bases between. The CDR3 runs 13 residues. This receptor was identified in a man aged 50 or older who received an inactivated influenza vaccine. The chain joins TRBV12-3 or TRBV12-4 to TRBJ1-1; the D is unclear. The sequences come from PBMCs from blood, collected about 11 days after vaccination. CDR3 protein: CASNQEVNTEAFF. CDR3 sequence (DNA): TGTGCCAGCAATCAGGAAGTGAACACTGAAGCTTTCTTT.